This T cell receptor beta chain is drawn from a study of T cell repertoires in cytomegalovirus infection. Study information: Matching HLA type, along with CMV infection, was indicated by public TCR beta signatures. Study-wide results and limits: Within the response measured ex vivo, HLA-C-restricted CMV-specific TCR beta clonotypes were dominant.

This clonotype was recorded at least ten times. Antigen: not known. TCRdb recomputed calls from the reads with MiXCR, one row per CDR3 protein. The sample lists 400,000 or so distinct CDR3 sequences, roughly 18% occurring once. Germline V gene data show CDR1 as MDHEN and CDR2 as SYDVKM. The V end was cut by 3 bases, the J end by 6 bases, with 14 bases between. There are 14 residues in the CDR3. The sample taken for sequencing was PBMCs. This chain joins TRBV28 and TRBJ1-1, with D possibly matching TRBD1 (6 bases). The source of this sequence is a human donor in good health (CMV status not recorded). Some clones in this sample may be carry-over from other donors' samples. CDR3 protein: CASSLYRDIAEAFF. As DNA, the CDR3 is TGTGCCAGCAGTTTGTACCGGGACATAGCTGAAGCTTTCTTT.